The next 2 T cell receptor beta chains were all read from a single sample in a study of cytomegalovirus exposure and HLA in healthy donors. PCR employed 60 Vbeta and 13 Jbeta primers. Profiled with immunoSEQ multiplex PCR; TCRdb holds only in-frame clones, not every one. This sample's table has around 70,000 clones. Specimen: PBMCs. The source is a female donor in good health and CMV-seropositive.

The chain has TRBV6-5 and TRBJ2-1; 11 bases are a match to TRBD1. The CDR3 covers 12 residues. J lost 12 bases, V lost 6 bases, and 4 bases had no gene match. Germline V gene sequence: CDR1 MNHEY, CDR2 SVGAGI. The CDR3 nucleotides read TGTGCCAGCAGGAAAGGGACAGGGGGGCAGTTCTTC. Translated: CASRKGTGGQFF.

The CDR3 DNA is TGTGCCAGCAGTTTAGATGGACAGGGGAGTGGGGCCAACGTCCTGACTTTC. It encodes CASSLDGQGSGANVLTF. The rearrangement uses TRBV28 and TRBJ2-6, with 9 nucleotides matching TRBD1. The germline V gene encodes CDR1 MDHEN and CDR2 SYDVKM. The junction had 5 bases not matched to a gene; V was cut back by 2 bases and J by 3 bases. The CDR3 is 17 residues long.